This T cell receptor beta chain was sequenced for a study of vaccination effects on CD4 cells after COVID-19 (dated by TCRdb to about 2022). A note on the overall study: Participants received two doses of either the BNT162b2 or the mRNA-1273 mRNA SARS-CoV-2 vaccine. A total of 10 COVID-19 convalescent patients and 4 SARS-CoV-2-naive healthy vaccine recipients were included in the full study. SARS-CoV-2 spike-specific CD4+ TCR repertoires were compared before and after mRNA vaccination in COVID-19 convalescent patients and in infection-naive vaccine recipients. In the study, cultures from other donors were sequenced using the Oncomine TCR Beta short-read assay on an Illumina iSeq 100.

Receptor amplification or capture employed the immunoSEQ multiplex PCR assay. DNA from the CD4+ T cells that had been cultured and isolated underwent TCR beta CDR3 sequencing. As for how the authors treated the data: Non-productive TCR sequences were removed and reads were trimmed to the CDR3 region, keeping CDR3s of at least 7 amino acids. Antigen-specific clonotypes were identified using the MANAFEST web app by comparison of expansion in peptide wells against reference cultures. Positive clones required FDR<0.05 expansion versus reference and all other wells, odds ratio above 5, and frequency above 0.1% in two replicate wells. A clonotype was defined as cross-reactive if the clonotype was significantly expanded both in SARS-CoV-2 spike wells and in at least one common cold coronavirus spike condition. CDR3 similarity was assessed by Levenshtein distance using the stringdist R package, and unrooted trees were constructed with ape in R 3.6.1. Sourced from immuneACCESS, this table was stored by TCRdb with only in-frame sequences that have V and J called. A share of the clones is absent; for the studies checked, an unresolved V gene accounts for under half, and the remainder has no known explanation. V, J and clone size are taken as reported in that table, and D and trimming were inferred from the DNA itself. This sample lists 67,000 or so clones; approximately 72% were detected once. The ten largest clones capture approximately 3.7% of the sample.

In the ViraFEST assay, PBMC were stimulated with viral peptide pools, and TCR sequencing was then used to find antigen-specific CD4+ T cell clonotypes based on their expansion. After around 10 days of culture, CD4+ T cells were isolated with the EasySep CD4+ T cell isolation kit. The absence of prior SARS-CoV-2 infection in healthy vaccine recipients was confirmed by negative nucleocapsid antibodies before and after vaccination. Over 1.5 million PBMC per well were cultured with about 9 ug/ml peptides in IMDM containing roughly 5% human AB serum, about 10 IU/ml IL-2 and gentamicin. On days 3 and 7, half of the culture medium was replaced with fresh IL-2-containing medium. Unless otherwise noted, each peptide stimulation condition was cultured in triplicate wells. Using Ficoll-Paque Plus gradient centrifugation, PBMC were separated from whole blood and then either used fresh or cryopreserved at -140C. The spike proteins of SARS-CoV-2 and of the common cold coronaviruses HCoV-NL63, HCoV-OC43 and HCoV-229E were spanned by overlapping peptide pools. The QIAamp micro DNA kit was used to extract genomic DNA from the cultured CD4+ T cells.

Broader findings and caveats from the paper: Only a small number of convalescent patients were included, and no early post-infection timepoints were available, which limited the study. Both infection-induced and vaccine-induced clones contracted markedly at late post-vaccination timepoints, which is consistent with waning T cell responses. In healthy vaccine recipients, vaccine-induced clones were almost all SARS-CoV-2 mono-reactive, with only 1 of 255 cross-reactive with common cold coronaviruses.

To note about this clone: Which antigen it targets is not known. Nothing much larger sits one base from this clone, and base qualities are not available.

This clonotype was obtained from a human donor who received a COVID-19 vaccine. The sequencing used CD4+ T cells from PBMCs cultured with HCoV-OC43 spike peptides, collected before COVID-19 vaccination. The cell subset or site label on this specimen signifies: HCoV-OC43 spike overlapping peptide pool stimulation.

The nucleotide sequence reads TGTGCCAGCAGCTTACAAGGGTACACTGAAGCTTTCTTT. Its protein product is CASSLQGYTEAFF. The receptor chain draws on TRBV7-8 and TRBJ1-1; too little of a D gene remains to name it. CDR1 and CDR2 were assigned from the germline V gene as SGHVS and FQNEAQ. The junction carries 7 bases between V and J, which are trimmed by 2 bases and 3 bases respectively. The CDR3 holds 13 amino acids from the cysteine to the phenylalanine. Kept here is only the CDR3 DNA, which spans 39 bases and is read in frame from base 1.